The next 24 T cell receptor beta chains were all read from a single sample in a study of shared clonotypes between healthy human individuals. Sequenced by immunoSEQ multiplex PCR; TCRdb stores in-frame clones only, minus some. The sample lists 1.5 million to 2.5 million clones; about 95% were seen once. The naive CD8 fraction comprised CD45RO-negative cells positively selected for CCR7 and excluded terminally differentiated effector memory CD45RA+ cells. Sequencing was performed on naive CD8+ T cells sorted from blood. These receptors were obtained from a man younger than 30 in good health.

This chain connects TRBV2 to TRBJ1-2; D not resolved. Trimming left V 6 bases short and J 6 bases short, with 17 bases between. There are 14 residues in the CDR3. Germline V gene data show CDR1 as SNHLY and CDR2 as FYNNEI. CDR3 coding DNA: TGTGCCAGCAGCCCCGGAAGACCTTGGGATGGCTACACCTTC. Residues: CASSPGRPWDGYTF.

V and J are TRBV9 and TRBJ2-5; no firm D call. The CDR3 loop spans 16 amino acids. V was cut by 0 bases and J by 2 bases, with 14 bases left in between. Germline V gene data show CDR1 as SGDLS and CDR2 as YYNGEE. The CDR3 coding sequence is TGTGCCAGCAGCGTAGAACCCCTCTTATGGCAAGAGACCCAGTACTTC. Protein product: CASSVEPLLWQETQYF.

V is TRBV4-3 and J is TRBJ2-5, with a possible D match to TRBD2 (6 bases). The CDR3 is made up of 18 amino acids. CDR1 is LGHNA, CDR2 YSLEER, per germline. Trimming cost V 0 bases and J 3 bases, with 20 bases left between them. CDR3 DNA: TGCGCCAGCAGCCAAGATTGGGTGGCGGCGGGAATTAAAGAGACCCAGTACTTC. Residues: CASSQDWVAAGIKETQYF.

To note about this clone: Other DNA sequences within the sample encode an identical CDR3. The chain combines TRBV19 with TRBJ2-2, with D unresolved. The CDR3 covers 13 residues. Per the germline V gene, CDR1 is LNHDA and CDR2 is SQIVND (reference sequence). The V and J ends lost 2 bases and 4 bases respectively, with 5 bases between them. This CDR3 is CASSITTTGELFF. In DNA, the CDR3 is TGTGCCAGTAGTATAACGACCACCGGGGAGCTGTTTTTT.

The CDR3 region is CASSHAGAGELFF. In DNA, the CDR3 is TGTGCCAGTAGCCACGCCGGAGCCGGGGAGCTGTTTTTT. V and J are TRBV19 and TRBJ2-2; D not resolved. CDR1 and CDR2 (germline): LNHDA, SQIVND (reference sequence). The CDR3 covers 13 residues. Trimming left V 6 bases short and J 6 bases short, with 11 bases between.

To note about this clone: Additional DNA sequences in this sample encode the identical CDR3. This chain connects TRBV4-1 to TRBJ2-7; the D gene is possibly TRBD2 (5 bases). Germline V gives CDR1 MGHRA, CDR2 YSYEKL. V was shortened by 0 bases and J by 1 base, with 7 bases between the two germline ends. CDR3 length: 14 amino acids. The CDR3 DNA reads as TGCGCCAGCAGCCAAGACCCGGGATCCTACGAGCAGTACTTC. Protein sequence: CASSQDPGSYEQYF.

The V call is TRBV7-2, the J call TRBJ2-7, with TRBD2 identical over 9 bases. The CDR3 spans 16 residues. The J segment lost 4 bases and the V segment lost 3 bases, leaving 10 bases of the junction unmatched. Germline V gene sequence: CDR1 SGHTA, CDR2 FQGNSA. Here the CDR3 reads CASSFLAGGPRYEQYF. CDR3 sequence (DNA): TGTGCCAGCAGCTTTCTCGCGGGAGGGCCAAGGTACGAGCAGTACTTC.

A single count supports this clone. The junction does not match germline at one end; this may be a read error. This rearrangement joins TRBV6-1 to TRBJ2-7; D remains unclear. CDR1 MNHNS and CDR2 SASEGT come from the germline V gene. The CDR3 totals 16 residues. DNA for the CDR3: TGTGCCAGCAGAGAAGCTATGGGTAGGAGCTCCTACGAGCAGTACTTC. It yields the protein CASREAMGRSSYEQYF.

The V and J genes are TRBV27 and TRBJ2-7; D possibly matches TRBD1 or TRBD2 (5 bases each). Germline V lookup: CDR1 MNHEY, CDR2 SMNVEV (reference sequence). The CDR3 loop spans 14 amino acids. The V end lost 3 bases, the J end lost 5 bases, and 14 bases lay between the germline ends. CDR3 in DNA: TGTGCCAGCAGTTTCATAGGGGAGAGAAACGAGCAGTACTTC. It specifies CASSFIGERNEQYF.

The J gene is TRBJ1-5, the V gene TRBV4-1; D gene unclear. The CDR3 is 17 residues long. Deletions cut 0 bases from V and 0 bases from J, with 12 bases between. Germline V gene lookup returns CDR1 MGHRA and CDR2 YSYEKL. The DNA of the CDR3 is TGCGCCAGCAGCCAAGATTGGGCAGAAAATAGCAATCAGCCCCAGCATTTT. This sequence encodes CASSQDWAENSNQPQHF.

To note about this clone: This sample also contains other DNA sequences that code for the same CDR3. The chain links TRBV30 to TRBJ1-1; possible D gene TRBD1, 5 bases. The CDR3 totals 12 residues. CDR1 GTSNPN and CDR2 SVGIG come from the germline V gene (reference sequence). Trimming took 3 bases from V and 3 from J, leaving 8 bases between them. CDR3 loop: CAWSLGHTEAFF. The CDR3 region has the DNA TGTGCCTGGAGCCTGGGACACACTGAAGCTTTCTTT.

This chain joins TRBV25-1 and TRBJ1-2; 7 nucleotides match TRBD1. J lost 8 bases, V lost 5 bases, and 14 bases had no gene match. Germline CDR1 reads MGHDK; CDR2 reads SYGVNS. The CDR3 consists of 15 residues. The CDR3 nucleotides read TGTGCCAGCAGTACCGACAGGGAGGACACGGAAGGCTACACCTTC. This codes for CASSTDREDTEGYTF.

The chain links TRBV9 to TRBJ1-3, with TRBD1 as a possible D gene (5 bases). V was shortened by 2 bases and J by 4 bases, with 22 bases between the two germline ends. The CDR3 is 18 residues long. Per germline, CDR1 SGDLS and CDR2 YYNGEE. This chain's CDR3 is CASSVVGSAGPPGNTIYF. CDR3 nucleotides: TGTGCCAGCAGCGTGGTGGGATCGGCAGGGCCCCCCGGAAACACCATATATTTT.

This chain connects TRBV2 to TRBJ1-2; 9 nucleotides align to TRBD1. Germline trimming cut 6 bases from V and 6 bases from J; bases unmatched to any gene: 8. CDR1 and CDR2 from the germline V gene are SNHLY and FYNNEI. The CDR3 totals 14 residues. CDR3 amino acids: CASRTGTGQDGYTF. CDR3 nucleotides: TGTGCCAGCAGAACCGGGACAGGGCAGGATGGCTACACCTTC.

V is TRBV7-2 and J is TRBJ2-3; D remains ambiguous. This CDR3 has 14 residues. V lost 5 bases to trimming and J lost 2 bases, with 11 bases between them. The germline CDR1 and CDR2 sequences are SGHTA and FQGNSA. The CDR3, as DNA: TGTGCCAGCAGCCTCGGACCGACCACAGATACGCAGTATTTT. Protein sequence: CASSLGPTTDTQYF.

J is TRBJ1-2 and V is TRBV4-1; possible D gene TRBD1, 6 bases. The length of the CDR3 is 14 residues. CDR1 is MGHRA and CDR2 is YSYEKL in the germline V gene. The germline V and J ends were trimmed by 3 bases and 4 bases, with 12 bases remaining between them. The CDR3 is CASSHGDTPYGYTF. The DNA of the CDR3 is TGCGCCAGCAGCCATGGGGACACTCCCTATGGCTACACCTTC.

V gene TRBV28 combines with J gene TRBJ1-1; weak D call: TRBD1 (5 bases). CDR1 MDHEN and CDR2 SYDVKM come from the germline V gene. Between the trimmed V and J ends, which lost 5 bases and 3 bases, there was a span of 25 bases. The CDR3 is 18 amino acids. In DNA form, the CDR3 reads TGTGCCAGCAGTCCTACGATTGGACAAATCGAGAGCTACACTGAAGCTTTCTTT. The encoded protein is CASSPTIGQIESYTEAFF.

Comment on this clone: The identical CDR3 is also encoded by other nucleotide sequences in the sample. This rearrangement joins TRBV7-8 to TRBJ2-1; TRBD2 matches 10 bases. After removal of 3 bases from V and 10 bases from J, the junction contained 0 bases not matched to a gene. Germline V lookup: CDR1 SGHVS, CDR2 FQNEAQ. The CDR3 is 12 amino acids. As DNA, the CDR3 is TGTGCCAGCAGCTTGGGACTAGCGGAGCAGTTCTTC. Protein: CASSLGLAEQFF.

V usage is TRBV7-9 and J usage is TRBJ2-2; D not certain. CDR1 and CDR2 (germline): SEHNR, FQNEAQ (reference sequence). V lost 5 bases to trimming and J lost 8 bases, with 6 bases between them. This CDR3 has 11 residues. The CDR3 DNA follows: TGTGCCAGCAGCCAAGGAGGGGAGCTGTTTTTT. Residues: CASSQGGELFF. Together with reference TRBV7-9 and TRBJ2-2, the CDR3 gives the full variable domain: DTGVSQNPRHKITKRGQNVTFRCDPISEHNRLYWYRQTLGQGPEFLTYFQNEAQLEKSRLLSDRFSAERPKGSFSTLEIQRTEQGDSAMYLCASSQGGELFFGEGSRLTVL.

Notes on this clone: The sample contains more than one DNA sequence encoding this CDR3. The CDR3 DNA is TGTGCCAGCAGCGAGACAGGGAACACTGAAGCTTTCTTT. Translation: CASSETGNTEAFF. The V gene is TRBV28, the J gene TRBJ1-1, with D maybe TRBD1 (6 bases). The CDR3 is 13 residues long. CDR1 and CDR2 (germline): MDHEN, SYDVKM. The V and J ends lost 6 bases and 1 base respectively, with 9 bases between them.

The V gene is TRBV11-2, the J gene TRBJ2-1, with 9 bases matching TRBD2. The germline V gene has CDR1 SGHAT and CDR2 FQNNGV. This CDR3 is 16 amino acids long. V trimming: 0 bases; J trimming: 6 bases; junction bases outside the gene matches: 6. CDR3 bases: TGTGCCAGCAGCTTAGATTGGCGGGGGGGATCCAATGAGCAGTTCTTC. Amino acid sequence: CASSLDWRGGSNEQFF.

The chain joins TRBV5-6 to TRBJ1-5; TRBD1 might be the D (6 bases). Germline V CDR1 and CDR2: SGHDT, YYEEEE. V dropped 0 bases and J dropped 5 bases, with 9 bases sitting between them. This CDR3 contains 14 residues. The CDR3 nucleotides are TGTGCCAGCAGCTTGGAAGGGGGGTATCAGCCCCAGCATTTT. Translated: CASSLEGGYQPQHF.

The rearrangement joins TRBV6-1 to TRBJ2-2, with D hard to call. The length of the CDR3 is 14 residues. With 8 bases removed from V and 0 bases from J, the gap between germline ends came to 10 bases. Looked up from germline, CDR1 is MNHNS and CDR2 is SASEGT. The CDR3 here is CASSDWTNTGELFF. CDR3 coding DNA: TGTGCCAGCTCCGACTGGACGAACACCGGGGAGCTGTTTTTT.

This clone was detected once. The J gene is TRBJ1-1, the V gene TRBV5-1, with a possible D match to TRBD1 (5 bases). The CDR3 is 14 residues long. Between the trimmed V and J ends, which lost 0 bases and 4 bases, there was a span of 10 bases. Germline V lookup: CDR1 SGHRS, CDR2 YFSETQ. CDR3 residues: CASSLGGMGTEAFF. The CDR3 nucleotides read TGCGCCAGCAGCTTGGGGGGCATGGGCACTGAAGCTTTCTTT.